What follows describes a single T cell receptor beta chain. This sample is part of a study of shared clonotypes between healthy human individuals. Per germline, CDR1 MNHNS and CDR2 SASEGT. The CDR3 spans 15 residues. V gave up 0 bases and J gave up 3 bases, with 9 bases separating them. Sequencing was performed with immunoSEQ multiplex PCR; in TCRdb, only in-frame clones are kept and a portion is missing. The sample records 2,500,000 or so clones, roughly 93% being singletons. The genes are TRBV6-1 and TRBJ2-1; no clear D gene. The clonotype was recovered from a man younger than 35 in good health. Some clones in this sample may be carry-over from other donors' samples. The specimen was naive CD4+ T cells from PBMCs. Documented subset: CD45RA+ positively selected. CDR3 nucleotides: TGTGCCAGCAGTGAAGCGGGCAGAGACTACAATGAGCAGTTCTTC. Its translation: CASSEAGRDYNEQFF.